The 30 T cell receptor beta chains below all came from one sample that was sequenced in a study of T-cell memory formation after mild COVID-19. TCRdb processed the 5' RACE reads anew with MiXCR; each CDR3 protein has one entry. Of 400,000 or so distinct CDR3 sequences listed, over 20% were seen once; the top ten hold around 13%. Sequencing was performed on PBMCs or a T cell subset sorted from them (not recorded which). The receptors derive from an adult woman who had mild COVID-19 (a few samples of this study predate the infection). Cell type and time point are not known.

This clonotype has more than one count but fewer than ten. The rearrangement links TRBV5-1 to TRBJ1-3, with a weak D call TRBD1 (5 bases). Trimming removed 0 bases from V and 1 base from J, with 11 bases in between. Per the germline V gene, CDR1 is SGHRS and CDR2 is YFSETQ. This CDR3 has 16 residues. In nucleotides, the CDR3 is TGCGCCAGCAGCTTGGATCGGGGGAGTTCTGGAAACACCATATATTTT. Its translation is CASSLDRGSSGNTIYF.

This clonotype was observed many times. The rearrangement uses TRBV12-3 or TRBV12-4 and TRBJ2-3, with TRBD2 matching over 8 bases. The CDR3 is made up of 15 amino acids. V lost 2 bases, J lost 0 bases, and 1 base stayed unmatched. CDR3 sequence: CASSLTGGSTDTQYF. In DNA, the CDR3 is TGTGCCAGCAGTTTAACGGGAGGGAGCACAGATACGCAGTATTTT.

The chain recombines TRBV20-1 with TRBJ2-3, with 7 bases lining up with TRBD1. Germline V gives CDR1 DFQATT, CDR2 SNEGSKA (reference sequence). This CDR3 comprises 15 residues. With V trimmed by 1 base and J by 0 bases, 4 bases remained unmatched. CDR3 amino acids: CSARAGTASTDTQYF. CDR3 sequence (DNA): TGCAGTGCTAGAGCCGGGACAGCTAGCACAGATACGCAGTATTTT.

This sequence joins TRBV7-9 and TRBJ2-1, with D perhaps matching TRBD2 (6 bases). Germline-derived CDR1 and CDR2 are SEHNR and FQNEAQ (reference sequence). V was shortened by 6 bases and J by 1 base, with 13 bases between the two germline ends. The CDR3 length is 15 residues. CDR3 in amino acids: CASRPQGGSYNEQFF. The CDR3 nucleotides are TGTGCCAGCAGACCCCAGGGAGGATCCTACAATGAGCAGTTCTTC. Full variable domain (outside the CDR3, taken from reference TRBV7-9 and TRBJ2-1): DTGVSQNPRHKITKRGQNVTFRCDPISEHNRLYWYRQTLGQGPEFLTYFQNEAQLEKSRLLSDRFSAERPKGSFSTLEIQRTEQGDSAMYLCASRPQGGSYNEQFFGPGTRLTVL.

The gene calls are TRBV24-1 and TRBJ2-2; D ambiguous. This CDR3 spans 16 amino acids. The V and J ends lost 0 bases and 4 bases respectively, with 11 bases between them. CDR1 is KGHDR, CDR2 SFDVKD, per germline. CDR3 sequence (DNA): TGTGCCACCAGTGATTTGGGCAGAGGAACCACCGGGGAGCTGTTTTTT. Its translation: CATSDLGRGTTGELFF.

This chain links TRBV5-1 with TRBJ2-1; 7 bases align to TRBD1. This CDR3 region has 16 residues. With 0 bases clipped from V and 8 bases from J, the junction kept 11 bases outside the gene matches. CDR1 is SGHRS and CDR2 is YFSETQ in the germline V gene. Written as DNA, the CDR3 is TGCGCCAGCAGCTTGGTAACGGGACAGATCGGCGATGAGCAGTTCTTC. Protein product: CASSLVTGQIGDEQFF.

Only one count was recorded for this clonotype. V and J are TRBV7-7 and TRBJ1-2; D is possibly TRBD1 (6 bases). CDR3 length: 15 residues. V shed 0 bases and J shed 8 bases, with 16 bases lying between them. Germline assignment: CDR1 SSHAT and CDR2 FNYEAQ (reference sequence). This CDR3 reads CASSLARGGRAGYTF. CDR3 DNA: TGTGCCAGCAGCTTAGCGCGGGGGGGGCGCGCCGGCTACACCTTC.

This clonotype was seen more than once but under ten times. CDR3 nucleotide sequence: TGCAGCGTTGAAGGCAACGGGAATGAGCAGTTCTTC. It specifies CSVEGNGNEQFF. The J gene is TRBJ2-1, the V gene TRBV29-1, with D uncertain. The V and J ends lost 1 base and 7 bases respectively, with 8 bases between them. Germline values: CDR1 SQVTM, CDR2 ANQGSEA. The CDR3 sequence is 12 residues long.

The chain has TRBV13 and TRBJ2-7, with D tentatively TRBD1 (5 bases). The V end was cut by 2 bases, the J end by 3 bases, with 8 bases between. This CDR3 has 13 amino acids. The V gene's germline CDR1 is PRHDT and CDR2 FYEKMQ (reference sequence). The chain's CDR3 is CASSLYRSYEQYF. CDR3 bases: TGTGCCAGCAGCTTATACAGGAGCTACGAGCAGTACTTC. The full variable domain, its missing parts supplied by reference TRBV13 and TRBJ2-7, is AAGVIQSPRHLIKEKRETATLKCYPIPRHDTVYWYQQGPGQDPQFLISFYEKMQSDKGSIPDRFSAQQFSDYHSELNMSSLELGDSALYFCASSLYRSYEQYFGPGTRLTVT.

The chain couples TRBV7-3 to TRBJ2-1, with TRBD2 matching over 15 bases. CDR3 length equals 15 residues. The trim removed 4 bases at V and 8 bases at J, leaving 3 bases unmatched. Germline CDR1 and CDR2: SGHTA and FQGTGA. For the CDR3, the DNA is TGTGCCAGCAGCTGGACTAGCGGGGGGGGCTATGAGCAGTTCTTC. Residues: CASSWTSGGGYEQFF. Full variable domain (rest looked up from reference TRBV7-3 and TRBJ2-1): GAGVSQTPSNKVTEKGKYVELRCDPISGHTALYWYRQSLGQGPEFLIYFQGTGAADDSGLPNDRFFAVRPEGSVSTLKIQRTERGDSAVYLCASSWTSGGGYEQFFGPGTRLTVL.

The chain recombines TRBV4-1 with TRBJ1-5; TRBD1 might be the D (5 bases). Trimming took off 1 base at V and 3 bases at J, with 7 bases between the two ends. This CDR3 comprises 14 residues. Germline assignment: CDR1 MGHRA and CDR2 YSYEKL. CDR3 in DNA: TGCGCCAGCAGCCAAGTGGGGGACAATCAGCCCCAGCATTTT. Encoded protein: CASSQVGDNQPQHF.

This clonotype has just a few counts. V gene TRBV29-1 combines with J gene TRBJ2-2; D gene ambiguous. From germline, CDR1 is SQVTM and CDR2 ANQGSEA. V dropped 2 bases and J dropped 0 bases, with 4 bases sitting between them. The CDR3 is made up of 13 amino acids. CDR3 residues: CSVERANTGELFF. CDR3 coding DNA: TGCAGCGTTGAAAGGGCGAACACCGGGGAGCTGTTTTTT.

Many counts were recorded for this clonotype. In DNA, the CDR3 is TGTGCCACCAGTGATTTGGGCTACAGAGCTGCTCCTGAAGCTTTCTTT. Its translation is CATSDLGYRAAPEAFF. The chain combines TRBV24-1 with TRBJ1-1, with unresolved D. Deletions cut 0 bases from V and 6 bases from J, with 16 bases between. Germline V lookup: CDR1 KGHDR, CDR2 SFDVKD. CDR3 length: 16 amino acids.

This clonotype came up a few times. V usage is TRBV24-1 and J usage is TRBJ2-2, with 8 bases lining up with TRBD1. The V gene end was trimmed by 7 bases and the J gene end by 4 bases; junction bases not matched to a gene: 7. This CDR3 is built from 15 residues. Germline CDR1 and CDR2: KGHDR and SFDVKD. CDR3 nucleotide sequence: TGTGCCACCAGATCACGGACAGGGAGCACCGGGGAGCTGTTTTTT. This encodes CATRSRTGSTGELFF.

This chain links TRBV5-1 with TRBJ2-6, with D perhaps TRBD1 (5 bases). V was trimmed by 1 base and J by 0 bases, leaving 11 bases between them. CDR3 length: 17 amino acids. Germline V CDR1 and CDR2: SGHRS, YFSETQ. The CDR3 spells CASSLTTGSSGANVLTF. CDR3 nucleotides: TGCGCCAGCAGCTTGACTACAGGTTCCTCTGGGGCCAACGTCCTGACTTTC.

This clonotype showed up just a few times. The genes are TRBV20-1 and TRBJ2-7; 10 nucleotides match TRBD2. The germline gives CDR1 DFQATT, CDR2 SNEGSKA (reference sequence). After removal of 6 bases from V and 0 bases from J, the junction contained 8 bases not matched to a gene. This CDR3 comprises 15 residues. CDR3 residues: CSANSGRATSYEQYF. The CDR3 DNA follows: TGCAGTGCAAACAGCGGGAGGGCCACCTCCTACGAGCAGTACTTC.

This clonotype was counted between two and nine times. The J gene is TRBJ2-7, the V gene TRBV6-5; D is unclear. Germline V gene lookup returns CDR1 MNHEY and CDR2 SVGAGI. Trimming took 0 bases from V and 0 from J, leaving 12 bases between them. This CDR3 spans 16 amino acids. Here the CDR3 reads CASSYSPVGGSYEQYF. CDR3 DNA sequence: TGTGCCAGCAGTTACTCCCCGGTGGGCGGCTCCTACGAGCAGTACTTC.

The rearrangement joins TRBV5-1 to TRBJ2-7; 9 nucleotides agree with TRBD2. V lost 4 bases and J lost 5; bases outside the gene matches: 10. CDR1 is SGHRS, CDR2 YFSETQ, per germline. The CDR3 is 15 amino acids. The CDR3 DNA reads as TGCGCCAGCAGCCCTCGGGCTAGCGGGAACGACGAGCAGTACTTC. Its translation: CASSPRASGNDEQYF.

This clonotype came up many times. This chain connects TRBV20-1 to TRBJ1-1; D is undetermined. V lost 6 bases and J 3 bases, leaving 14 bases between the germline ends. Germline CDR1 is DFQATT and CDR2 is SNEGSKA (reference sequence). This CDR3 comprises 13 residues. Here the CDR3 reads CSAFPGRDTEAFF. CDR3 nucleotides: TGCAGTGCCTTTCCCGGAAGGGACACTGAAGCTTTCTTT.

The sample holds a few counts of this clonotype. J is TRBJ1-2 and V is TRBV29-1; perhaps TRBD1 as D (5 bases). Trimming cost V 3 bases and J 4 bases, with 9 bases left between them. CDR1 and CDR2 from the germline V gene are SQVTM and ANQGSEA. CDR3 length: 12 residues. The DNA for the CDR3 is TGCAGCGTTGATTCCGGGACCTATGGCTACACCTTC. Protein product: CSVDSGTYGYTF.

V and J are TRBV10-3 and TRBJ2-3, with 10 positions matching TRBD2. The CDR3 runs 17 residues. J was trimmed by 0 bases and V by 6 bases; bases with no gene match: 9. The germline V gene has CDR1 ENHRY and CDR2 SYGVKD. CDR3 in amino acids: CAISGQVAGGSTDTQYF. The CDR3 DNA sequence: TGTGCCATCAGCGGTCAGGTAGCGGGGGGCAGCACAGATACGCAGTATTTT.

The rearrangement uses TRBV7-9 and TRBJ1-1; the D is unclear. V shed 4 bases and J shed 3 bases, with 9 bases lying between them. Germline CDR1 is SEHNR and CDR2 is FQNEAQ (reference sequence). The CDR3 spans 13 residues. CDR3 amino acids: CASSSGSHTEAFF. In DNA, the CDR3 is TGTGCCAGCAGCTCAGGATCGCACACTGAAGCTTTCTTT.

The rearrangement joins TRBV13 to TRBJ2-3; TRBD1 matches at 12 bases. The CDR3 is 16 amino acids. From germline, CDR1 is PRHDT and CDR2 FYEKMQ (reference sequence). V was pared by 3 bases and J by 3 bases, with 4 bases of the junction left unmatched. The DNA of the CDR3 is TGTGCCAGCAGCTTTGGGACAGGGGGCAGGACAGATACGCAGTATTTT. It specifies CASSFGTGGRTDTQYF.

The chain employs TRBV5-1 and TRBJ2-3; D gene unclear. V lost 1 base to trimming and J lost 2 bases, with 8 bases between them. The CDR3 consists of 14 residues. Germline V gene lookup returns CDR1 SGHRS and CDR2 YFSETQ. Here the CDR3 reads CASSLLITTDTQYF. Here the CDR3 DNA reads TGCGCCAGCAGCTTGCTGATTACCACAGATACGCAGTATTTT.

This clonotype showed up just a few times. The chain recombines TRBV24-1 with TRBJ1-2; tentatively, D is TRBD1 (5 bases). V lost 4 bases to trimming and J lost 0 bases, with 14 bases between them. The germline V gene has CDR1 KGHDR and CDR2 SFDVKD. The CDR3 covers 16 residues. CDR3 bases: TGTGCCACCAGTGACTTCCAGGGAGTGACTAACTATGGCTACACCTTC. Its translation: CATSDFQGVTNYGYTF.

The chain has TRBV20-1 and TRBJ1-1; D perhaps matches TRBD1 (5 bases). V shed 0 bases and J shed 1 base, with 9 bases lying between them. CDR1 DFQATT and CDR2 SNEGSKA come from the germline V gene (reference sequence). This CDR3 is 14 amino acids long. The CDR3 protein is CSAREGTANTEAFF. In DNA, the CDR3 is TGCAGTGCTAGAGAAGGGACCGCGAACACTGAAGCTTTCTTT.

This clonotype was found a few times. V gene TRBV20-1 combines with J gene TRBJ2-3, with 11 bases fitting TRBD2. V shed 5 bases and J 5 bases; nucleotides not matched to a gene: 6. The CDR3 has 14 residues. Per germline, CDR1 DFQATT and CDR2 SNEGSKA (reference sequence). CDR3 residues: CSAVSGGAGDTQYF. The CDR3 coding sequence is TGCAGTGCTGTTAGCGGGGGGGCGGGAGATACGCAGTATTTT.

The gene calls are TRBV20-1 and TRBJ2-1; D is uncertain. CDR3 length: 12 amino acids. Germline CDR1 DFQATT, CDR2 SNEGSKA (reference sequence). V was clipped by 3 bases and J by 10 bases, with 13 bases between them. The DNA of the CDR3 is TGCAGTGCTAGCGCCCCCGCAGGAGAGCAGTTCTTC. Protein product: CSASAPAGEQFF.

As concerns this clonotype: Sequence at one end of the junction differs from germline and may be a read error. The chain joins TRBV29-1 to TRBJ2-1, with D tentatively TRBD1 (6 bases). Germline V gene lookup returns CDR1 SQVTM and CDR2 ANQGSEA. The CDR3 loop spans 11 amino acids. CDR3 sequence reads: CSVDTGWEQLF. The CDR3 coding sequence is TGCAGCGTTGACACAGGGTGGGAGCAGCTCTTC.

V usage is TRBV7-9 and J usage is TRBJ1-3; no reliable D call. With 3 bases removed from V and 0 bases from J, the gap between germline ends came to 3 bases. Germline V lookup: CDR1 SEHNR, CDR2 FQNEAQ (reference sequence). There are 13 residues in the CDR3. The CDR3 reads CASSFHSGNTIYF. Here the CDR3 DNA reads TGTGCCAGCAGCTTCCACTCTGGAAACACCATATATTTT.